The 11 T cell receptor beta chains reported below all come from one sample, sequenced in a study of human T cells and chemical hapten exposure. TCRdb itself ran the RACE reads through MiXCR, one entry per CDR3 protein. The data hold tens of thousands of distinct CDR3 sequences, with 6.6% observed a single time. The time point: patch test 2, 6 weeks after DPC sensitization. Treatment in this sample: therapeutic diphenylcyclopropenone sensitization with weekly scalp DPC. Source: whole blood, taken in connection with sensitization to the hapten diphenylcyclopropenone (DPC). The receptors come from a woman aged 30 to 39 with alopecia areata. Some clones in this sample may be carry-over from other donors' samples.

This sequence joins TRBV6-5 and TRBJ2-7; 10 nucleotides agree with TRBD1. V shed 0 bases and J 5 bases; nucleotides not matched to a gene: 4. CDR1 and CDR2 from the germline V gene are MNHEY and SVGAGI. The CDR3 covers 15 residues. CDR3 nucleotides: TGTGCCAGCAGTTACTCCCCCGGACAGGGGGACGAGCAGTACTTC. Translating gives CASSYSPGQGDEQYF.

The chain links TRBV29-1 to TRBJ2-1, with D uncertain. The CDR3 extends over 11 amino acids. Germline-derived CDR1 and CDR2 are SQVTM and ANQGSEA. V lost 1 base and J 10 bases, leaving 8 bases between the germline ends. CDR3 in DNA: TGCAGCGTTGAAGTCCCGGTCGAGCAGTTCTTC. This encodes CSVEVPVEQFF.

On this clonotype itself: Relative to the germline gene, one junction end is altered; a read error may explain this. The genes are TRBV10-3 and TRBJ2-7; TRBD2 might be the D (8 bases). Germline CDR1 ENHRY, CDR2 SYGVKD. The CDR3 covers 15 residues. In DNA, the CDR3 is TGTGCTATCAGGGGGGACAGCGGGGGCTCCTACGAGCAGTACTTC. Encoded protein: CAIRGDSGGSYEQYF.

This clonotype was seen repeatedly, ten times or more. The gene calls are TRBV20-1 and TRBJ1-1; no clear D. The length of the CDR3 is 12 residues. V lost 2 bases and J lost 1, with 5 bases in between. Germline V gene lookup returns CDR1 DFQATT and CDR2 SNEGSKA (reference sequence). Here the CDR3 DNA reads TGCAGTGCTAGACAGCCGAACACTGAAGCTTTCTTT. Amino acids: CSARQPNTEAFF.

This clonotype was counted only a few times. This chain uses TRBV2 with TRBJ1-5; unclear D gene. This CDR3 region has 13 residues. CDR1 is SNHLY and CDR2 is FYNNEI in the germline V gene. V lost 6 bases, J lost 10 bases, and 16 bases lay in between. CDR3 DNA sequence: TGTGCCAGCAGGGTCGGCCCCCGAGAACCCCAGCATTTT. Translated: CASRVGPREPQHF.

This clonotype was counted many times. The rearrangement joins TRBV12-3 or TRBV12-4 to TRBJ2-2, with a possible D match to TRBD1 (5 bases). This CDR3 region has 12 residues. The ends were cut back, 6 bases at V and 4 bases at J, with 6 bases in the middle. CDR3 bases: TGTGCCAGCAGCCAGGGCACCGGGGAGCTGTTTTTT. Translating it yields CASSQGTGELFF.

The chain carries TRBV20-1 and TRBJ2-5; 9 bases fit TRBD2. The germline V gene encodes CDR1 DFQATT and CDR2 SNEGSKA (reference sequence). V was pared by 0 bases and J by 2 bases, with 13 bases of the junction left unmatched. This CDR3 spans 18 amino acids. CDR3 amino acids: CSARDPFLAGSGQETQYF. The DNA of the CDR3 is TGCAGTGCTAGAGATCCCTTTCTAGCGGGGTCGGGACAAGAGACCCAGTACTTC.

At least ten counts were recorded for this clonotype. The rearrangement joins TRBV2 to TRBJ1-4; the match to TRBD1 covers 8 bases. Unmatched junction bases numbered 5, after V lost 6 bases and J lost 5 bases. Germline V CDR1 and CDR2: SNHLY, FYNNEI. The CDR3 loop spans 14 amino acids. CDR3: CASRPGQGNEKLFF. CDR3 sequence (DNA): TGTGCCAGCAGGCCAGGACAGGGCAATGAAAAACTGTTTTTT.

This clonotype was counted ten times or more. This rearrangement joins TRBV12-3 or TRBV12-4 to TRBJ1-3; D possibly corresponds to TRBD1 (6 bases). Trimming took 9 bases from V and 4 from J, leaving 13 bases between them. There are 13 residues in the CDR3. CDR3 DNA sequence: TGTGCCAGGAACAGGGAGCGGGGAAACACCATATATTTT. It encodes CARNRERGNTIYF.

The chain is built from TRBV5-1 and TRBJ2-1; D is unclear. This CDR3 is built from 14 residues. The germline V gene encodes CDR1 SGHRS and CDR2 YFSETQ. V lost 5 bases and J 0 bases, leaving 9 bases between the germline ends. The CDR3 coding sequence is TGCGCCAGCAGTAAGGATCGCTCCTACAATGAGCAGTTCTTC. It is translated as CASSKDRSYNEQFF.

In this sample, this clonotype turned up many times. The rearrangement uses TRBV18 and TRBJ1-2; TRBD1 might be the D (5 bases). Per the germline V gene, CDR1 is KGHSH and CDR2 is LQKENI. V lost 0 bases and J 5 bases, leaving 13 bases between the germline ends. The CDR3 extends over 15 amino acids. CDR3 coding DNA: TGTGCCAGCTCACCACCCCGAGACAGTCCATATGGCTACACCTTC. This sequence encodes CASSPPRDSPYGYTF.